The 25 T cell receptor beta chains reported below all come from one sample, sequenced in a study of OX40 agonist ivuxolimab in advanced cancers. The table came from immunoSEQ multiplex PCR; TCRdb's copy has only in-frame clones and leaves some out. The table includes 65,000 to 80,000 clones, about 90% detected once. The sequencing used CD4+ or CD8+ T cells sorted from blood, collected in a trial of the OX40 agonist ivuxolimab. These receptor sequences come from an adult with an advanced solid tumor such as melanoma, head and neck, liver or kidney cancer.

The chain is built from TRBV28 and TRBJ2-2; TRBD1 might be the D (6 bases). The CDR3 is made up of 15 amino acids. V gave up 7 bases and J gave up 3 bases, with 15 bases separating them. Germline V gene sequence: CDR1 MDHEN, CDR2 SYDVKM. The CDR3 protein is CASNTGTPYTGELFF. The CDR3, as DNA: TGTGCCAGCAATACCGGGACACCTTACACCGGGGAGCTGTTTTTT.

The V and J genes are TRBV4-2 and TRBJ2-7; D is uncertain. The germline V gene encodes CDR1 LGHNA and CDR2 YNFKEQ. This CDR3 region has 15 residues. The germline V and J ends were trimmed by 0 bases and 2 bases, with 11 bases remaining between them. The CDR3 sequence is CASSQDLSQTYEQYF. The CDR3 region has the DNA TGTGCCAGCAGCCAAGATTTAAGTCAAACCTACGAGCAGTACTTC.

This chain connects TRBV5-1 to TRBJ1-3; unclear D gene. Trimming cost V 0 bases and J 2 bases, with 15 bases left between them. The CDR3 runs to 17 residues. Per germline, CDR1 SGHRS and CDR2 YFSETQ. The CDR3 nucleotides are TGCGCCAGCAGCTTGGAGGGTCGGGGTTTGACTGGAAACACCATATATTTT. This encodes CASSLEGRGLTGNTIYF. The complete variable domain, with remaining parts taken from reference TRBV5-1 and TRBJ1-3, reads KAGVTQTPRYLIKTRGQQVTLSCSPISGHRSVSWYQQTPGQGLQFLFEYFSETQRNKGNFPGRFSGRQFSNSRSEMNVSTLELGDSALYLCASSLEGRGLTGNTIYFGEGSWLTVV.

The genes are TRBV6-5 and TRBJ2-3; D uncertain. CDR3 length: 13 residues. Germline CDR1 is MNHEY and CDR2 is SVGAGI. Trimming stripped 0 bases from V and 8 bases from J, with 9 bases between. The CDR3 loop is CASSYSRTGTQYF. CDR3 nucleotides: TGTGCCAGCAGTTACTCGCGCACGGGTACGCAGTATTTT.

The chain uses TRBV1 and TRBJ2-1; TRBD1, the table's D call, lacks a check against the DNA. TRBV1 is labeled a pseudogene. There are 18 residues in the CDR3. The CDR3 protein is CTSSQDERQGATYNEQFF. The DNA for the CDR3 is TGCACCAGCAGCCAAGATGAGAGGCAGGGGGCGACCTACAATGAGCAGTTCTTC.

The CDR3 region is CASGRDGRTDTQYF. The CDR3 bases are TGTGCCAGCGGGAGGGATGGGCGCACAGATACGCAGTATTTT. The V gene is TRBV2, the J gene TRBJ2-3; 7 bases are a match to TRBD2. V dropped 8 bases and J dropped 1; count of bases not matched to a gene: 6. The germline V gene encodes CDR1 SNHLY and CDR2 FYNNEI. CDR3 length equals 14 residues.

The chain is built from TRBV25-1 and TRBJ2-3; no reliable D call. The CDR3 spans 12 residues. Per germline, CDR1 MGHDK and CDR2 SYGVNS. V was cut by 6 bases and J by 4 bases, with 8 bases left in between. Written as DNA, the CDR3 is TGTGCCAGCAGCCCCTCCGCAGATACGCAGTATTTT. It specifies CASSPSADTQYF.

The gene calls are TRBV28 and TRBJ2-6, with 10 bases identical to TRBD1. Germline V CDR1 and CDR2: MDHEN, SYDVKM. V trimming: 1 base; J trimming: 4 bases; junction bases outside the gene matches: 7. The CDR3 has 18 residues. The CDR3 is CASSLLWDRGSGANVLTF. The DNA for the CDR3 is TGTGCCAGCAGTTTATTATGGGACAGGGGATCCGGGGCCAACGTCCTGACTTTC.

The chain combines TRBV2 with TRBJ2-3; 14 nucleotides line up with TRBD2. The CDR3 is 15 residues long. Germline assignment: CDR1 SNHLY and CDR2 FYNNEI. The V gene end was trimmed by 6 bases and the J gene end by 6 bases; junction bases not matched to a gene: 5. This chain's CDR3 is CASRLRTSGRDTQYF. The CDR3 nucleotides are TGTGCCAGCAGGCTGCGGACTAGCGGGAGGGATACGCAGTATTTT.

The V gene is TRBV6-1, the J gene TRBJ1-2, with D maybe TRBD1 (5 bases). The CDR3 is 15 amino acids. Germline-derived CDR1 and CDR2 are MNHNS and SASEGT. The germline V and J ends were trimmed by 8 bases and 2 bases, with 18 bases remaining between them. The CDR3 loop is CASVTGTNPNYGYTF. The CDR3 region has the DNA TGTGCCAGCGTAACCGGGACCAACCCCAACTATGGCTACACCTTC.

This chain links TRBV13 with TRBJ2-5, with TRBD1 as a possible D gene (5 bases). V gave up 0 bases and J gave up 1 base, with 6 bases separating them. Germline V gene lookup returns CDR1 PRHDT and CDR2 FYEKMQ (reference sequence). This CDR3 has 14 residues. CDR3 protein: CASSLGRGQETQYF. DNA of the CDR3: TGTGCCAGCAGCTTAGGTAGGGGCCAAGAGACCCAGTACTTC.

The table lists this clone with a few counts. The sample carries other DNA sequences with the same CDR3. The chain recombines TRBV5-1 with TRBJ2-5; D is uncertain. CDR1 is SGHRS, CDR2 YFSETQ, per germline. The V and J ends lost 0 bases and 4 bases respectively, with 4 bases between them. The CDR3 covers 12 residues. The CDR3 DNA reads TGCGCCAGCAGCTTGGCCCGAGAGACCCAGTACTTC. As protein: CASSLARETQYF. The whole variable domain, remainder taken from reference TRBV5-1 and TRBJ2-5, is KAGVTQTPRYLIKTRGQQVTLSCSPISGHRSVSWYQQTPGQGLQFLFEYFSETQRNKGNFPGRFSGRQFSNSRSEMNVSTLELGDSALYLCASSLARETQYFGPGTRLLVL.

The chain joins TRBV6-5 to TRBJ1-2; a possible D gene is TRBD1 (5 bases). The CDR3 length is 14 residues. Per germline, CDR1 MNHEY and CDR2 SVGAGI. V was cut by 5 bases and J by 4 bases, with 14 bases left in between. The CDR3 region has the DNA TGTGCCAGCAGTCGGCGGGGAGGGGCCTATGGCTACACCTTC. It yields the protein CASSRRGGAYGYTF.

About this clone itself: Relative to the germline gene, one junction end is altered; a read error may explain this. The gene calls are TRBV7-3 and TRBJ2-5, with unresolved D. Germline CDR1 reads SGHTA; CDR2 reads FQGTGA. The CDR3 has 15 amino acids. CDR3 in amino acids: CASSPTAVPQATQYF. CDR3 DNA: TGTGCCAGCAGCCCGACGGCCGTGCCCCAAGCGACCCAGTACTTC.

The V call is TRBV28, the J call TRBJ2-1; TRBD1 or TRBD2 may be the D gene (5 bases each). V lost 4 bases, J lost 5 bases, and 15 bases lay in between. The CDR3 runs 15 residues. CDR1 is MDHEN, CDR2 SYDVKM, per germline. The CDR3, as DNA: TGTGCCAGCAGTTCCCCCCGGGGCTCGAACAATGAGCAGTTCTTC. This sequence encodes CASSSPRGSNNEQFF.

This clone was recorded once. This chain connects TRBV15 to TRBJ1-6; 7 bases are shared with TRBD1. CDR3 length: 15 residues. Trimming removed 3 bases from V and 9 bases from J; junction bases left unmatched: 8. Germline CDR1 LNHNV, CDR2 YYDKDF (reference sequence). The CDR3 DNA reads TGTGCCACCAGCAGTGAGCTAGGGGGCGTTTCACCCCTCCACTTT. This encodes CATSSELGGVSPLHF.

V and J are TRBV6-4 and TRBJ2-1; 9 bases match TRBD2. Germline loops: CDR1 MRHNA, CDR2 SNTAGT. Trimming removed 5 bases from V and 7 bases from J; junction bases left unmatched: 12. The CDR3 loop spans 16 amino acids. In nucleotides, the CDR3 is TGTGCCAGCAGTATGTTTGGCGGGAGGGCCGTAAATGAGCAGTTCTTC. Encoded protein: CASSMFGGRAVNEQFF.

The V and J genes are TRBV9 and TRBJ2-3; 9 bases align to TRBD2. The germline gives CDR1 SGDLS, CDR2 YYNGEE. V was clipped by 1 base and J by 6 bases; unmatched bases: 6. The CDR3 runs to 15 residues. Here the CDR3 DNA reads TGTGCCAGCAGCGTAAGGACTAGCGAGACCGATACGCAGTATTTT. Translated: CASSVRTSETDTQYF.

The rearrangement joins TRBV5-1 to TRBJ2-7; TRBD2 matches 10 bases. The trim removed 4 bases at V and 7 bases at J, leaving 11 bases unmatched. Per germline, CDR1 SGHRS and CDR2 YFSETQ. The CDR3 consists of 15 residues. The CDR3 DNA follows: TGCGCCAGCAGCCCTCTAGCGGGAGATACTGGTGAGCAGTACTTC. Amino acid sequence: CASSPLAGDTGEQYF.

The V and J genes are TRBV6-5 and TRBJ2-7; a weak D match, TRBD1 (6 bases). Germline CDR1 reads MNHEY; CDR2 reads SVGAGI. This CDR3 spans 13 amino acids. Trimming stripped 6 bases from V and 5 bases from J, with 14 bases between. The CDR3 DNA reads TGTGCCAGCAGACCTAACAGGGTCCACGAGCAGTACTTC. It is translated as CASRPNRVHEQYF.

This clone was recorded a few times. V usage is TRBV29-1 and J usage is TRBJ1-1; D call uncertain. The CDR3 contains 13 residues. The ends were cut back, 7 bases at V and 1 base at J, with 13 bases in the middle. Germline V gene data show CDR1 as SQVTM and CDR2 as ANQGSEA. The CDR3 protein is CSASQSPNTEAFF. CDR3 nucleotides: TGCAGCGCATCTCAGAGCCCGAACACTGAAGCTTTCTTT.

This clone was seen once. V gene TRBV11-3 combines with J gene TRBJ1-3; 7 bases fit TRBD1. The CDR3 runs 16 residues. Trimming cost V 4 bases and J 0 bases; bases outside gene matches: 6. In germline, CDR1 is SGHNT, CDR2 YENEEA. The CDR3, as DNA: TGTGCCAGCAGCTCCGGGACAGATGGCTCTGGAAACACCATATATTTT. Translation: CASSSGTDGSGNTIYF.

The genes are TRBV19 and TRBJ1-1; D gene ambiguous. The V and J ends lost 11 bases and 1 base respectively, with 17 bases between them. The germline V gene has CDR1 LNHDA and CDR2 SQIVND (reference sequence). CDR3 length: 14 amino acids. Here the CDR3 reads CAPPVGGPNTEAFF. CDR3 bases: TGTGCCCCCCCAGTCGGAGGACCGAACACTGAAGCTTTCTTT.

The genes are TRBV9 and TRBJ1-1; no clear D gene. The CDR3 is 13 amino acids. CDR1 is SGDLS and CDR2 is YYNGEE in the germline V gene. The V and J ends lost 0 bases and 8 bases respectively, with 11 bases between them. In DNA form, the CDR3 reads TGTGCCAGCAGCGTAGGTCCAGGCTTAGAAGCTTTCTTT. This codes for CASSVGPGLEAFF.

The rearrangement joins TRBV6-1 to TRBJ2-3; 10 nucleotides agree with TRBD2. The germline V gene has CDR1 MNHNS and CDR2 SASEGT. Germline trimming cut 8 bases from V and 15 bases from J; bases unmatched to any gene: 17. CDR3 length equals 14 residues. The CDR3 sequence: CASYRASGSVPPYF. The CDR3 DNA reads as TGTGCCAGCTATCGGGCTAGCGGGAGTGTCCCTCCATATTTT.